A single sample gave rise to the 24 T cell receptor beta chains below, sequenced in a study of blood T cell repertoires in COVID-19. Method: immunoSEQ multiplex PCR; TCRdb's copy keeps in-frame clones and lacks some. The sample shows some 80,000 clones, around 83% of them seen only once. The sequenced sample was peripheral blood. All receptors come from an elderly woman in a cohort sampled during active or convalescent COVID-19.

The gene calls are TRBV6-5 and TRBJ2-7; 9 bases are shared with TRBD1. Unmatched junction bases numbered 0, after V lost 2 bases and J lost 4 bases. CDR1 and CDR2 from the germline V gene are MNHEY and SVGAGI. The CDR3 length is 13 residues. CDR3 region: CASSYDRGYEQYF. CDR3 nucleotides: TGTGCCAGCAGTTACGACAGGGGGTACGAGCAGTACTTC.

This rearrangement joins TRBV13 to TRBJ2-7, with TRBD1 matching over 7 bases. The germline gives CDR1 PRHDT, CDR2 FYEKMQ (reference sequence). CDR3 length: 15 residues. Trimming took 5 bases from V and 2 from J; bases not matched to a gene: 9. The CDR3 DNA reads as TGTGCCAGCAGCCCGCCCAACAGGGGACCCTACGAGCAGTACGTC. Encoded protein: CASSPPNRGPYEQYV.

V and J are TRBV19 and TRBJ1-1; unclear D gene. This CDR3 is 14 amino acids long. The germline gives CDR1 LNHDA, CDR2 SQIVND (reference sequence). The V end lost 3 bases, the J end lost 1 base, and 9 bases lay between the germline ends. CDR3 region: CASSIGEENTEAFF. Written as DNA, the CDR3 is TGTGCCAGTAGTATTGGTGAGGAGAACACTGAAGCTTTCTTT.

The V and J genes are TRBV4-1 and TRBJ2-7, with TRBD2 identical over 8 bases. V shed 1 base and J 2 bases; nucleotides not matched to a gene: 7. CDR3 length: 16 amino acids. CDR1 is MGHRA, CDR2 YSYEKL, per germline. The CDR3 nucleotides read TGCGCCAGCAGCCAAGGTCTAGCGGGTGGTCCCTACGAGCAGTACGTC. This encodes CASSQGLAGGPYEQYV.

The genes are TRBV14 and TRBJ1-6; maybe TRBD1 (6 bases). CDR1 SGHDN and CDR2 FVKESK come from the germline V gene. Deletions cut 2 bases from V and 7 bases from J, with 9 bases between. This CDR3 contains 14 residues. CDR3 loop: CASSQLQGNSPLHF. The CDR3 DNA is TGTGCCAGCAGCCAACTACAGGGAAATTCACCCCTCCACTTT.

The chain uses TRBV19 and TRBJ1-2, with D possibly TRBD1 on 5 matching bases. The germline V and J ends were trimmed by 3 bases and 2 bases, with 10 bases remaining between them. CDR1 is LNHDA, CDR2 SQIVND, per germline (reference sequence). The CDR3 length is 14 residues. In DNA, the CDR3 is TGTGCCAGTAGTATGGTAGCAGGGAACTATGGCTACACCTTC. It codes for CASSMVAGNYGYTF.

The chain recombines TRBV7-3 with TRBJ2-1; 8 nucleotides line up with TRBD2. Germline-derived CDR1 and CDR2 are SGHTA and FQGTGA. The length of the CDR3 is 14 residues. J gave up 4 bases and V 1 base, and 0 bases lay outside the gene matches. The CDR3 coding sequence is TGTGCCAGCAGCTTAATAGCGGGGTACAATGAGCAGTTCTTC. Its translation: CASSLIAGYNEQFF.

The chain carries TRBV7-9 and TRBJ2-7; 7 nucleotides line up with TRBD1. Per germline, CDR1 SEHNR and CDR2 FQNEAQ (reference sequence). This CDR3 comprises 14 residues. The trim removed 3 bases at V and 4 bases at J, leaving 6 bases unmatched. The CDR3 here is CASSFAQGMYEQYF. The CDR3 nucleotides are TGTGCCAGCAGCTTTGCACAGGGGATGTACGAGCAGTACTTC.

The chain combines TRBV5-1 with TRBJ1-2, with TRBD1 as a possible D gene (6 bases). The ends were cut back, 8 bases at V and 3 bases at J, with 14 bases in the middle. The CDR3 sequence is 13 residues long. CDR1 and CDR2 (germline): SGHRS, YFSETQ. CDR3 in DNA: TGCGCCAGTAACAGGGATCGGGACTATGGCTACACCTTC. Protein product: CASNRDRDYGYTF.

The chain uses TRBV3-1 (or the pseudogene TRBV3-2) and TRBJ2-7; 11 bases line up with TRBD2. Germline V gene sequence: CDR1 LGHDT, CDR2 YNNKEL (reference sequence). This CDR3 is 15 amino acids long. The V and J ends lost 1 base and 4 bases, in that order; junction bases with no gene match: 3. This CDR3 reads CASSQGLAGSYEQYF. The DNA for the CDR3 is TGTGCCAGCAGCCAAGGACTAGCGGGAAGTTACGAGCAGTACTTC.

The rearrangement uses TRBV19 and TRBJ2-3; 12 nucleotides line up with TRBD2. Per germline, CDR1 LNHDA and CDR2 SQIVND (reference sequence). V dropped 1 base and J dropped 2; count of bases not matched to a gene: 1. The CDR3 sequence is 16 residues long. The chain's CDR3 is CASSIASGRVTDTQYF. CDR3 coding DNA: TGTGCCAGTAGTATAGCTAGCGGGAGGGTCACAGATACGCAGTATTTT.

The J gene is TRBJ1-4, the V gene TRBV19; TRBD1 agrees at 11 bases. J was trimmed by 7 bases and V by 6 bases; bases with no gene match: 4. The V gene's germline CDR1 is LNHDA and CDR2 SQIVND (reference sequence). The CDR3 covers 14 residues. The CDR3 sequence is CASRRDRGVEKLFF. As DNA, the CDR3 is TGTGCCAGTAGGAGGGACAGGGGGGTTGAAAAACTGTTTTTT.

This rearrangement joins TRBV5-6 to TRBJ1-3; 8 bases are a match to TRBD1. The germline CDR1 and CDR2 sequences are SGHDT and YYEEEE. J lost 7 bases, V lost 2 bases, and 8 bases had no gene match. The CDR3 contains 15 residues. CDR3 nucleotides: TGTGCCAGCAGCTTCGTCAGGGGGCGCGTGAACACCATATATTTT. Amino acid sequence: CASSFVRGRVNTIYF. The full variable domain, with the rest looked up from reference TRBV5-6 and TRBJ1-3, is DAGVTQSPTHLIKTRGQQVTLRCSPKSGHDTVSWYQQALGQGPQFIFQYYEEEERQRGNFPDRFSGHQFPNYSSELNVNALLLGDSALYLCASSFVRGRVNTIYFGEGSWLTVV.

This clone was found a few times. The rearrangement uses TRBV10-3 and TRBJ2-1; tentative D call: TRBD1 (7 bases). Germline CDR1 and CDR2: ENHRY and SYGVKD. V was trimmed by 5 bases and J by 7 bases, leaving 18 bases between them. The CDR3 loop spans 15 amino acids. Here the CDR3 reads CAISQGEARGNEQFF. CDR3 sequence (DNA): TGTGCCATCAGTCAGGGGGAGGCCCGGGGGAATGAGCAGTTCTTC.

The chain combines TRBV9 with TRBJ1-1; TRBD1 might be the D (6 bases). Per germline, CDR1 SGDLS and CDR2 YYNGEE. The length of the CDR3 is 14 residues. V lost 3 bases to trimming and J lost 2 bases, with 11 bases between them. As DNA, the CDR3 is TGTGCCAGCAGCGCCGGACAGCGAAACACTGAAGCTTTCTTT. Amino acids: CASSAGQRNTEAFF.

The chain has TRBV7-8 and TRBJ1-4, with D uncertain. CDR3 length equals 12 residues. CDR1 is SGHVS, CDR2 FQNEAQ, per germline. V shed 3 bases and J shed 14 bases, with 13 bases lying between them. The CDR3 is CASSFPAGGLFF. The CDR3 nucleotides are TGTGCCAGCAGCTTCCCGGCAGGAGGGCTGTTTTTT.

The CDR3 loop reads CASSPDWGYEQYV. Here the CDR3 DNA reads TGTGCCAGCAGTCCGGACTGGGGCTACGAGCAGTACGTC. V is TRBV12-3 or TRBV12-4 and J is TRBJ2-7; possibly TRBD2 for D (5 bases). V gave up 5 bases and J gave up 3 bases, with 11 bases separating them. The CDR3 runs to 13 residues.

The chain has TRBV2 and TRBJ1-2, with D perhaps matching TRBD1 (5 bases). The germline V gene has CDR1 SNHLY and CDR2 FYNNEI. This CDR3 has 12 amino acids. V was trimmed by 7 bases and J by 5 bases, leaving 11 bases between them. As DNA, the CDR3 is TGTGCCAGCACCCGGGGGAATTATGGCTACACCTTC. This encodes CASTRGNYGYTF.

The chain carries TRBV15 and TRBJ2-2, with D possibly matching TRBD1 (6 bases). V lost 4 bases and J 5 bases, leaving 11 bases between the germline ends. The CDR3 loop spans 14 amino acids. Germline V CDR1 and CDR2: LNHNV, YYDKDF (reference sequence). CDR3 DNA sequence: TGTGCCACCAGCATTACAGGGCGTACCGGGGAGCTGTTTTTT. This encodes CATSITGRTGELFF. The full variable domain, in which reference TRBV15 and TRBJ2-2 provide the parts outside the CDR3, is DAMVIQNPRYQVTQFGKPVTLSCSQTLNHNVMYWYQQKSSQAPKLLFHYYDKDFNNEADTPDNFQSRRPNTSFCFLDIRSPGLGDTAMYLCATSITGRTGELFFGEGSRLTVL.

Only one count was recorded for this clone. V gene TRBV6-6 combines with J gene TRBJ1-2; D is undetermined. Germline values: CDR1 MNHNY, CDR2 SVGAGI (reference sequence). Between the trimmed V and J ends, which lost 7 bases and 4 bases, there was a span of 10 bases. The CDR3 is made up of 12 amino acids. CDR3 nucleotides: TGTGCCAGCATTCGGGGAGGCTATGGCTACACCTTC. It encodes CASIRGGYGYTF.

V gene TRBV9 combines with J gene TRBJ2-1, with 15 bases identical to TRBD2. This CDR3 is built from 21 residues. Germline lookup yields CDR1 SGDLS and CDR2 YYNGEE. Germline trimming cut 0 bases from V and 1 base from J; bases unmatched to any gene: 11. CDR3 sequence (DNA): TGTGCCAGCAGCGTAGTTCCTATCGGACTAGCGGGAGGGCGGTCCTACAATGAGCAGTTCTTC. It is translated as CASSVVPIGLAGGRSYNEQFF.

The chain couples TRBV11-2 to TRBJ1-2, with D perhaps TRBD1 (6 bases). The CDR3 spans 16 residues. With 5 bases removed from V and 0 bases from J, the gap between germline ends came to 16 bases. The germline V gene has CDR1 SGHAT and CDR2 FQNNGV. CDR3 sequence (DNA): TGTGCCAGCAGCCGGATGGGGACACGACCTAACTATGGCTACACCTTC. The encoded protein is CASSRMGTRPNYGYTF.

V gene TRBV18 combines with J gene TRBJ2-7; 10 bases map to TRBD1. The germline V gene has CDR1 KGHSH and CDR2 LQKENI. Trimming cost V 5 bases and J 3 bases; bases outside gene matches: 7. The CDR3 runs 15 residues. CDR3 in amino acids: CASSGRTGGDYEQYF. The CDR3 bases are TGTGCCAGCTCAGGCCGGACAGGGGGGGACTACGAGCAGTACTTC.

This clone has only one observation. The chain recombines TRBV6-5 with TRBJ1-1; D remains unclear. Germline lookup yields CDR1 MNHEY and CDR2 SVGAGI. The V gene lost 8 bases and the J gene lost 3 bases, with 10 bases spanning the gap. The CDR3 length is 12 residues. The CDR3 bases are TGTGCCAGCCTAGACTGGGACACTGAAGCTTTCTTT. It is translated as CASLDWDTEAFF.